A selection of T cell receptor beta chains follows, all from one sample in a study of human T cells and chemical hapten exposure. From the RACE reads, TCRdb called clonotypes with MiXCR, one entry per CDR3 protein. The top ten hold 2% to 2.5% of the sample, which has more than 100,000 distinct CDR3 sequences, about 11% seen once. The source was whole blood, collected in connection with sensitization to the hapten diphenylcyclopropenone (DPC). All receptors come from a woman between 50 and 59 years old with alopecia areata. Some clones in this sample may be carry-over from other donors' samples. Each CDR3 is given with its conserved first and last residue. Fields, in order: J gene, V gene, clone size, D gene, CDR3 length, CDR3 DNA, CDR3 protein. The D gene is left open where the match is weak. Expanded clones are given a class, and other clones once, few, many or no size at all.

>TRBJ2-7|TRBV25-1|few|TRBD1|15
TGTGCCAGCAGTGAATCGGGACAGGGGAACTACGAGCAGTACTTC
CASSESGQGNYEQYF
>TRBJ1-2|TRBV24-1|few|NA|13
TGTGCCACCAGTGCGGACATTTTAGGCGGCTACACCTTC
CATSADILGGYTF
>TRBJ1-5|TRBV20-1|NA|NA|16
TGCAGTGCTAACTATAGGGGGGCAGTGGTAAATCAGCCCCAGCATTTT
CSANYRGAVVNQPQHF
>TRBJ2-7|TRBV14|NA|NA|15
TGTGCCAGCAGCCAACTTGAGAGGGGTAGCCACGAGCAGTACTTC
CASSQLERGSHEQYF
>TRBJ2-7|TRBV6-6|few|NA|12
TGTGCCAGCAGCTCACGAGCCCCGGAGCAGTACTTC
CASSSRAPEQYF
>TRBJ2-7|TRBV2|NA|TRBD1|17
TGTGCCAGCAGTCCCACGGGACAGGGGGCGAGCTCCTACGAGCAGTACTTC
CASSPTGQGASSYEQYF
>TRBJ1-5|TRBV30|NA|NA|14
TGTGCCTGGACCCGGGGGCAGGGAGGACAGCCCCAGCATTTT
CAWTRGQGGQPQHF
>TRBJ2-7|TRBV15|few|TRBD1|15
TGTGCCACCAGCAGAGACCCGGGACAGGGACACGAGCAGTACTTC
CATSRDPGQGHEQYF
>TRBJ1-1|TRBV28|many|TRBD1|15
TGTGCCAGCAGTCTACTCGACAGGGGATTCACTGAAGCTTTCTTT
CASSLLDRGFTEAFF
>TRBJ1-5|TRBV15|NA|NA|15
TGTGCCACCAGCAGAGATCTGGGGGCAGACCAGCCCCAGCATTTT
CATSRDLGADQPQHF
>TRBJ2-1|TRBV28|NA|TRBD2|14
TGTGCCAGCAGTCCTAGGACTAGTTGGAATGAGCAGTTCTTC
CASSPRTSWNEQFF
>TRBJ2-3|TRBV5-1|NA|TRBD2|16
TGCGCCAGCAGCTTGGCGGTAGCGGGGGTCACAGATACGCAGTATTTT
CASSLAVAGVTDTQYF
>TRBJ2-1|TRBV2|many|NA|13
TGTGCCAGCAGTGAAGGGGGCGGGATTGAGCAGTTCTTC
CASSEGGGIEQFF
>TRBJ2-1|TRBV5-1|NA|NA|12
TGCGCCAGCAGCCCGAGCGAAGGAGAGCAGTTCTTC
CASSPSEGEQFF
>TRBJ2-5|TRBV29-1|NA|NA|16
TGCAGCGTTGAAGGGGCCCTTAGCGGCCTCCAAGAGACCCAGTACTTC
CSVEGALSGLQETQYF
>TRBJ1-5|TRBV13|NA|TRBD1|15
TGTGCCAGCCGACAGGGGGGGAATGGCAATCAGCCCCAGCATTTT
CASRQGGNGNQPQHF
>TRBJ1-6|TRBV28|NA|NA|14
TGTGCCAGCAGTTTAGGTTTAGTCTTTTCACCCCTCCACTTT
CASSLGLVFSPLHF
>TRBJ2-5|TRBV12-3/TRBV12-4|NA|NA|14
TGTGCCAGCAGTTTCGGACCGCGCCAAGAGACCCAGTACTTC
CASSFGPRQETQYF
>TRBJ2-3|TRBV6-2/TRBV6-3|NA|NA|14
TGTGCCAGCACGTCGGAGGGGTCCACAGATACGCAGTATTTT
CASTSEGSTDTQYF
>TRBJ2-7|TRBV29-1|NA|TRBD1|17
TGCAGCGTTGAAGGGGCCGATAACGTAGACAGGGGGGACGAGCAGTACTTC
CSVEGADNVDRGDEQYF
>TRBJ1-2|TRBV24-1|many|NA|16
TGTGCCACCAGTGATTTCACGACAGATAGTAACTATGGCTACACCTTC
CATSDFTTDSNYGYTF
>TRBJ1-3|TRBV12-3/TRBV12-4|few|TRBD1|15
TGTGCCAGCAGGAGGACAGGGGGATCTGGAAACACCATATATTTT
CASRRTGGSGNTIYF
>TRBJ2-1|TRBV4-3|few|NA|12
TGCGCCAGCAGCCCGGGACGCAATGAGCAGTTCTTC
CASSPGRNEQFF
>TRBJ2-6|TRBV2|NA|NA|15
TGTGCCAGCAGTGAAGAGAGGGCTGGGGCCAACGTCCTGACTTTC
CASSEERAGANVLTF
>TRBJ2-2|TRBV24-1|many|NA|14
TGTGCCACCAGTGATGTAGCGGTAGCCGGGGAGCTGTTTTTT
CATSDVAVAGELFF
>TRBJ2-3|TRBV20-1|few|NA|13
TGCAGTGCTAGAGGATCTAGCACAGATACGCAGTATTTT
CSARGSSTDTQYF
>TRBJ2-5|TRBV6-2/TRBV6-3|NA|NA|12
TGTGCCAGCAGATTTACCCAAGAGACCCAGTACTTC
CASRFTQETQYF
>TRBJ1-1|TRBV20-1|many|TRBD1|12
TGCAGTACGTCAACAGGGGACACTGAAGCTTTCTTT
CSTSTGDTEAFF
>TRBJ2-6|TRBV7-9|NA|NA|17
TGTGCCAGCAGCTTAGCCCGAGGCCAGGCGGGGGCCAACGTCCTGACTTTC
CASSLARGQAGANVLTF
>TRBJ2-1|TRBV7-2|few|TRBD2|16
TGTGCCAGCAGCTGGCGGACTAGCGGGGGAGGGGATGAGCAGTTCTTC
CASSWRTSGGGDEQFF
>TRBJ2-3|TRBV7-2|many|TRBD1|15
TGTGCCAGCAGCAACGGACAGGGTTATTCAGATACGCAGTATTTT
CASSNGQGYSDTQYF
>TRBJ2-6|TRBV10-3|few|NA|15
TGTGCCATCAGTGAGGGGGGGACTGGGGCCAACGTCCTGACTTTC
CAISEGGTGANVLTF
>TRBJ2-1|TRBV4-3|NA|NA|17
TGCGCCAGCAGCCAAGTGGCCAGGGTATACTCCTACAATGAGCAGTTCTTC
CASSQVARVYSYNEQFF
>TRBJ2-1|TRBV12-3/TRBV12-4|many|TRBD1|13
TGTGCCAGCAGTCGACAGGGCCGAAATGAGCAGTTCTTC
CASSRQGRNEQFF
>TRBJ2-3|TRBV20-1|NA|NA|24
TGCAGTGCTAGATCTGCGGCGCTAGCGAGCACTCGCAGTGAGGGGGCTTGGAGCACAGATACGCAGTATTTT
CSARSAALASTRSEGAWSTDTQYF
>TRBJ2-3|TRBV4-2|NA|TRBD2|16
TGTGCCAGCAGCCTAAAGATAGCGGGGACCACAGATACGCAGTATTTT
CASSLKIAGTTDTQYF
>TRBJ2-5|TRBV6-5|few|NA|15
TGTGCCAGCAGTTACGCCGCGGGCGTCCAAGAGACCCAGTACTTC
CASSYAAGVQETQYF
>TRBJ1-6|TRBV10-3|many|NA|15
TGTGCCATCAGTGAGACCGGACAGTCTAATTCACCCCTCCACTTT
CAISETGQSNSPLHF
>TRBJ1-1|TRBV6-1|NA|NA|14
TGTGCCAGCAGTGAGCCTCGAGGGGGGTCTGAAGCTTTCTTT
CASSEPRGGSEAFF
>TRBJ2-7|TRBV20-1|NA|TRBD1|12
TGCAGTGCCCCGGGACAGGTCGGGGGGCAGTACTTC
CSAPGQVGGQYF
>TRBJ2-5|TRBV7-2|many|TRBD2|14
TGTGCCAGCAGCTTTACTAGCGGCCAAGAGACCCAGTACTTC
CASSFTSGQETQYF
>TRBJ2-3|TRBV11-2|many|NA|14
TGTGCCAGCAGCGGCGGCTACCTCACAGATACGCAGTATTTT
CASSGGYLTDTQYF
>TRBJ1-5|TRBV2|NA|NA|15
TGTGCCAGCAGTGCTGGGGATAATAGCAATCAGCCCCAGCATTTT
CASSAGDNSNQPQHF
>TRBJ2-5|TRBV7-9|few|NA|14
TGTGCCAGCAGCCTGATGTTACCCCAAGAGACCCAGTACTTC
CASSLMLPQETQYF
>TRBJ1-5|TRBV5-1|NA|TRBD1|14
TGCGCCAGCAGCACGGGACAGGGCGTTCAGCCCCAGCATTTT
CASSTGQGVQPQHF
>TRBJ2-7|TRBV20-1|many|NA|14
TGCAGTGCTAGGGCCGTTCAGGGCTCCTACGAGCAGTACTTC
CSARAVQGSYEQYF
>TRBJ1-1|TRBV9|NA|TRBD1|16
TGTGCCAGCAAGACAGGGGACAATGACATGAACACTGAAGCTTTCTTT
CASKTGDNDMNTEAFF
>TRBJ1-5|TRBV7-9|few|NA|12
TGTGCCAGCTGCGTCGATAATCAGCCCCAGCATTTT
CASCVDNQPQHF
>TRBJ2-3|TRBV12-3/TRBV12-4|many|NA|13
TGTGCCAGCAGTTTATTAGCTACAGATACGCAGTATTTT
CASSLLATDTQYF
>TRBJ1-1|TRBV16|few|NA|15
TGTGCCAGCAGCCAAACGAGGGGGGAGTACACTGAAGCTTTCTTT
CASSQTRGEYTEAFF
>TRBJ2-7|TRBV7-8|few|NA|14
TGTGCCAGCAGCCCGCCCGGACAGATCTACGAGCAGTACTTC
CASSPPGQIYEQYF
>TRBJ1-2|TRBV28|few|NA|13
TGTGCCAGCAGTTTAGGAGGGGTGGAAGGCTACACCTTC
CASSLGGVEGYTF
>TRBJ2-7|TRBV20-1|NA|TRBD2|16
TGCAGTGCTACCGGGACTAGCGGAAAGAGCTCCTACGAGCAGTACTTC
CSATGTSGKSSYEQYF
>TRBJ1-4|TRBV4-2|NA|TRBD1|16
TGTGCCAGCAGCCGGACCCGGACAGGGAGAGATGAAAAACTGTTTTTT
CASSRTRTGRDEKLFF
>TRBJ2-5|TRBV5-1|NA|NA|14
TGCGCCAGCAGCTTGTGGGGAGCCGGGGAGACCCAGTACTTC
CASSLWGAGETQYF